This passage covers 2 T cell receptor beta chains from one sample sequenced in a study of multiple sclerosis patients with progressive multifocal leukoencephalopathy. Regarding time point: roughly 13 months of natalizumab therapy. Some clones are missing from TCRdb's copy, which holds only in-frame ones; the method was immunoSEQ multiplex PCR. The table records 24,000 or so clones, 91% of them present only once. Sequences were derived from PBMCs, sampled from a patient treated with natalizumab. The receptors originated from a man aged 30 to 39 with multiple sclerosis.

V and J are TRBV30 and TRBJ2-7, with 8 bases aligning to TRBD1. The V gene end was trimmed by 5 bases and the J gene end by 2 bases; junction bases not matched to a gene: 2. The CDR3 consists of 12 residues. CDR1 is GTSNPN and CDR2 is SVGIG in the germline V gene (reference sequence). The CDR3 region is CAWDRGTYEQYF. CDR3 coding DNA: TGTGCCTGGGACAGGGGAACCTACGAGCAGTACTTC.

This clone was found once. The chain recombines TRBV6-1 with TRBJ2-7, with 9 bases identical to TRBD1. CDR1 is MNHNS and CDR2 is SASEGT in the germline V gene. The V and J ends lost 4 bases and 6 bases, in that order; junction bases with no gene match: 7. The CDR3 has 14 amino acids. The CDR3 DNA follows: TGTGCCAGCAGTGTGGGGACAGGGAGGGCCGAGCAGTACTTC. Protein: CASSVGTGRAEQYF.